These 16 T cell receptor beta chains were all obtained from the same sample, sequenced in a study of blood T cell repertoires in COVID-19. TCRdb keeps only in-frame clones here, not all; method: immunoSEQ multiplex PCR. The profile shows around 300,000 clones, over 75% of them singletons. Sequencing was done on a sample of peripheral blood. The receptors originated from a human donor in a cohort sampled during active COVID-19.

The chain links TRBV18 to TRBJ2-2; 11 positions agree with TRBD2. The CDR3 has 15 residues. The germline V gene has CDR1 KGHSH and CDR2 LQKENI. J lost 4 bases, V lost 4 bases, and 2 bases had no gene match. CDR3 sequence reads: CASSLGLAGTGELFF. For the CDR3, the DNA is TGTGCCAGCTCACTAGGACTAGCGGGCACCGGGGAGCTGTTTTTT.

The chain combines TRBV5-4 with TRBJ1-1, with a possible D match to TRBD1 (5 bases). The V and J ends lost 4 bases and 1 base respectively, with 14 bases between them. This CDR3 contains 15 residues. Per the germline V gene, CDR1 is SGHNT and CDR2 is YYREEE (reference sequence). This CDR3 is CASSPGVGRNTEAFF. CDR3 coding DNA: TGTGCCAGCAGCCCCGGAGTGGGGCGGAACACTGAAGCTTTCTTT. Supplemented by reference TRBV5-4 and TRBJ1-1, the full variable domain reads ETGVTQSPTHLIKTRGQQVTLRCSSQSGHNTVSWYQQALGQGPQFIFQYYREEENGRGNFPPRFSGLQFPNYSSELNVNALELDDSALYLCASSPGVGRNTEAFFGQGTRLTVV.

This clone was detected only once. J is TRBJ2-2 and V is TRBV27, with D tentatively TRBD1 (5 bases). CDR3 size: 13 residues. Germline lookup yields CDR1 MNHEY and CDR2 SMNVEV (reference sequence). V was pared by 5 bases and J by 5 bases, with 9 bases between. In nucleotides, the CDR3 is TGTGCCAGCAGTGCACAGGTTACCGGGGAGCTGTTTTTT. Translating gives CASSAQVTGELFF.

This chain joins TRBV20-1 and TRBJ1-5; D uncertain. Germline values: CDR1 DFQATT, CDR2 SNEGSKA (reference sequence). V was pared by 3 bases and J by 4 bases, with 16 bases between. This CDR3 region has 15 residues. The CDR3 loop is CSASTRGPLNQPQHF. The CDR3 bases are TGCAGTGCTAGTACCCGCGGGCCTTTAAATCAGCCCCAGCATTTT.

The chain combines TRBV6-4 with TRBJ2-1, with D tentatively TRBD2 (6 bases). Germline assignment: CDR1 MRHNA and CDR2 SNTAGT. The CDR3 runs to 15 residues. Trimming took off 5 bases at V and 6 bases at J, with 17 bases between the two ends. The CDR3 region is CASSTQGLAINEQFF. Here the CDR3 DNA reads TGTGCCAGCAGTACCCAGGGACTCGCAATCAATGAGCAGTTCTTC.

The rearrangement joins TRBV4-1 to TRBJ1-1; 7 bases map to TRBD1. Looked up from germline, CDR1 is MGHRA and CDR2 is YSYEKL. Trimming removed 7 bases from V and 1 base from J; junction bases left unmatched: 3. The CDR3 contains 13 residues. CDR3 DNA sequence: TGCGCCAGCACAAGGACAGGGAACACTGAAGCTTTCTTT. This sequence encodes CASTRTGNTEAFF.

The chain joins TRBV19 to TRBJ2-7; 8 positions agree with TRBD1. CDR3 length: 16 amino acids. Germline V gene data show CDR1 as LNHDA and CDR2 as SQIVND (reference sequence). V dropped 0 bases and J dropped 3; count of bases not matched to a gene: 7. As DNA, the CDR3 is TGTGCCAGTAGTATAGATCATAGCAGGGGGCACTACGAGCAGTACTTC. Translated, it gives CASSIDHSRGHYEQYF.

The chain employs TRBV7-2 and TRBJ2-5; the D gene is possibly TRBD2 (6 bases). In germline, CDR1 is SGHTA, CDR2 FQGNSA. This CDR3 comprises 14 residues. V was cut by 8 bases and J by 2 bases, with 15 bases left in between. The CDR3 reads CASLYGTRQETQYF. In DNA, the CDR3 is TGTGCCAGCTTATACGGGACTCGACAAGAGACCCAGTACTTC.

This clone has only one observation. The J gene is TRBJ1-2, the V gene TRBV7-9, with 7 bases lining up with TRBD1. The CDR3 spans 16 residues. Germline V gene sequence: CDR1 SEHNR, CDR2 FQNEAQ (reference sequence). V lost 1 base to trimming and J lost 6 bases; unmatched junction nucleotides: 11. This chain's CDR3 is CASSLGGVGGYDGYTF. The CDR3, as DNA: TGTGCCAGCAGCTTAGGAGGGGTAGGGGGCTACGATGGCTACACCTTC.

This clone is a singleton in its sample. The chain combines TRBV2 with TRBJ1-3, with 7 bases identical to TRBD1. This CDR3 is built from 15 residues. With 7 bases clipped from V and 5 bases from J, the junction kept 11 bases outside the gene matches. CDR1 SNHLY and CDR2 FYNNEI come from the germline V gene. Here the CDR3 reads CASTRDSLLRNTIYF. DNA of the CDR3: TGTGCCAGCACTCGGGACAGTCTCCTGCGAAACACCATATATTTT.

This chain uses TRBV27 with TRBJ2-7; unclear D gene. This CDR3 has 13 residues. Trimming removed 4 bases from V and 0 bases from J, with 7 bases in between. Per the germline V gene, CDR1 is MNHEY and CDR2 is SMNVEV (reference sequence). The CDR3 DNA reads TGTGCCAGCAGTTGGGCGACCTCCTACGAGCAGTACTTC. This encodes CASSWATSYEQYF.

The V and J genes are TRBV15 and TRBJ2-5, with TRBD2 matching 10 bases. The CDR3 sequence is 17 residues long. V gave up 5 bases and J gave up 1 base; unmatched junction bases: 10. Germline values: CDR1 LNHNV, CDR2 YYDKDF (reference sequence). Written as DNA, the CDR3 is TGTGCCACCAGCCCCCGAGGAACTAGCGGGGTCCAAGAGACCCAGTACTTC. Protein product: CATSPRGTSGVQETQYF.

This clone is a singleton in its sample. The V call is TRBV6-5, the J call TRBJ1-3; D gene uncertain. This CDR3 comprises 14 residues. The germline CDR1 and CDR2 sequences are MNHEY and SVGAGI. Trimming took off 8 bases at V and 0 bases at J, with 11 bases between the two ends. As DNA, the CDR3 is TGTGCCAGCCTGATGGAGAGCTCTGGAAACACCATATATTTT. Translated, it gives CASLMESSGNTIYF.

This clone has just a few counts. This chain connects TRBV4-1 to TRBJ1-2; D possibly corresponds to TRBD1 (6 bases). The CDR3 extends over 16 amino acids. Trimming took 1 base from V and 4 from J, leaving 16 bases between them. CDR1 and CDR2 (germline): MGHRA, YSYEKL. Here the CDR3 DNA reads TGCGCCAGCAGCCAAGTTTTGGGGGGGGCCGGCTATGGCTACACCTTC. Its protein product is CASSQVLGGAGYGYTF.

V gene TRBV29-1 combines with J gene TRBJ2-1, with a tentative D call TRBD1 (5 bases). Germline V gives CDR1 SQVTM, CDR2 ANQGSEA. The CDR3 runs 14 residues. V was cut by 0 bases and J by 2 bases, with 8 bases left in between. In DNA, the CDR3 is TGCAGCGTTGAAGACAGGGATACCTACAATGAGCAGTTCTTC. Translation gives CSVEDRDTYNEQFF.

The chain carries TRBV5-8 and TRBJ2-1; no firm D call. The germline V gene encodes CDR1 SGHTS and CDR2 YDEGEE. The V end was cut by 1 base, the J end by 1 base, with 12 bases between. This CDR3 comprises 16 residues. The CDR3 DNA is TGTGCCAGCAGCTTGTTTCTACTTTTGTCCTACAATGAGCAGTTCTTC. Protein product: CASSLFLLLSYNEQFF.